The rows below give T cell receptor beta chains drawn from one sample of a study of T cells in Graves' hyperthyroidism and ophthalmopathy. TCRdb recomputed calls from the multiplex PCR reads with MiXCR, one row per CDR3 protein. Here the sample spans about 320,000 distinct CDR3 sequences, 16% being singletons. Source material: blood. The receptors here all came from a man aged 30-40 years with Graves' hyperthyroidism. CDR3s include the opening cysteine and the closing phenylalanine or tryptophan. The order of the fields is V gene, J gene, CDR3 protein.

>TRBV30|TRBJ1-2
CAWSVEPKYGYTF
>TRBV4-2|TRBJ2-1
CASRSGGSYNEQFF
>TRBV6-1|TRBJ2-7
CASSSTPGQGYEQYF
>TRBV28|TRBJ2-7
CATGGFEQYF
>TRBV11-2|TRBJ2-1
CASSLAHGGTSGYNEQFF
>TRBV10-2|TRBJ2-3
CASSEPAIGTDTQYF
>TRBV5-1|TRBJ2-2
CASSPSGGSGELFF
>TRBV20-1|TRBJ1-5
CSASAGGAGQPQHF
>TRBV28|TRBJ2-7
CASSSRRGPEQYF
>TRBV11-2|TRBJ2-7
CASTPGGAGGRHEQYF
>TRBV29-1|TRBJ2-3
CSAGGTFTDTQYF
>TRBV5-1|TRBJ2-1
CASSWDRSYNEQFF
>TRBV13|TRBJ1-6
CASSPGGWTGRNSPLHF
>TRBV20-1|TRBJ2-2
CSLGQLNTGELFF
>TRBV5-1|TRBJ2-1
CASSRGTGNYNEQFF
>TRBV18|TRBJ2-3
CASSPGQNTDTQYF
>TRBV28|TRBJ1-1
CASLLRDTEAFF
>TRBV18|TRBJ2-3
CASSPLQRRSGDTQYF
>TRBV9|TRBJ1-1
CASSVGGSTEAFF
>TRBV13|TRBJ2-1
CASSLPSLSSYNEQFF
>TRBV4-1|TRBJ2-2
CASRQLPGQGSGELFF
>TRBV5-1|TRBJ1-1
CASSGPGGADTEAFF